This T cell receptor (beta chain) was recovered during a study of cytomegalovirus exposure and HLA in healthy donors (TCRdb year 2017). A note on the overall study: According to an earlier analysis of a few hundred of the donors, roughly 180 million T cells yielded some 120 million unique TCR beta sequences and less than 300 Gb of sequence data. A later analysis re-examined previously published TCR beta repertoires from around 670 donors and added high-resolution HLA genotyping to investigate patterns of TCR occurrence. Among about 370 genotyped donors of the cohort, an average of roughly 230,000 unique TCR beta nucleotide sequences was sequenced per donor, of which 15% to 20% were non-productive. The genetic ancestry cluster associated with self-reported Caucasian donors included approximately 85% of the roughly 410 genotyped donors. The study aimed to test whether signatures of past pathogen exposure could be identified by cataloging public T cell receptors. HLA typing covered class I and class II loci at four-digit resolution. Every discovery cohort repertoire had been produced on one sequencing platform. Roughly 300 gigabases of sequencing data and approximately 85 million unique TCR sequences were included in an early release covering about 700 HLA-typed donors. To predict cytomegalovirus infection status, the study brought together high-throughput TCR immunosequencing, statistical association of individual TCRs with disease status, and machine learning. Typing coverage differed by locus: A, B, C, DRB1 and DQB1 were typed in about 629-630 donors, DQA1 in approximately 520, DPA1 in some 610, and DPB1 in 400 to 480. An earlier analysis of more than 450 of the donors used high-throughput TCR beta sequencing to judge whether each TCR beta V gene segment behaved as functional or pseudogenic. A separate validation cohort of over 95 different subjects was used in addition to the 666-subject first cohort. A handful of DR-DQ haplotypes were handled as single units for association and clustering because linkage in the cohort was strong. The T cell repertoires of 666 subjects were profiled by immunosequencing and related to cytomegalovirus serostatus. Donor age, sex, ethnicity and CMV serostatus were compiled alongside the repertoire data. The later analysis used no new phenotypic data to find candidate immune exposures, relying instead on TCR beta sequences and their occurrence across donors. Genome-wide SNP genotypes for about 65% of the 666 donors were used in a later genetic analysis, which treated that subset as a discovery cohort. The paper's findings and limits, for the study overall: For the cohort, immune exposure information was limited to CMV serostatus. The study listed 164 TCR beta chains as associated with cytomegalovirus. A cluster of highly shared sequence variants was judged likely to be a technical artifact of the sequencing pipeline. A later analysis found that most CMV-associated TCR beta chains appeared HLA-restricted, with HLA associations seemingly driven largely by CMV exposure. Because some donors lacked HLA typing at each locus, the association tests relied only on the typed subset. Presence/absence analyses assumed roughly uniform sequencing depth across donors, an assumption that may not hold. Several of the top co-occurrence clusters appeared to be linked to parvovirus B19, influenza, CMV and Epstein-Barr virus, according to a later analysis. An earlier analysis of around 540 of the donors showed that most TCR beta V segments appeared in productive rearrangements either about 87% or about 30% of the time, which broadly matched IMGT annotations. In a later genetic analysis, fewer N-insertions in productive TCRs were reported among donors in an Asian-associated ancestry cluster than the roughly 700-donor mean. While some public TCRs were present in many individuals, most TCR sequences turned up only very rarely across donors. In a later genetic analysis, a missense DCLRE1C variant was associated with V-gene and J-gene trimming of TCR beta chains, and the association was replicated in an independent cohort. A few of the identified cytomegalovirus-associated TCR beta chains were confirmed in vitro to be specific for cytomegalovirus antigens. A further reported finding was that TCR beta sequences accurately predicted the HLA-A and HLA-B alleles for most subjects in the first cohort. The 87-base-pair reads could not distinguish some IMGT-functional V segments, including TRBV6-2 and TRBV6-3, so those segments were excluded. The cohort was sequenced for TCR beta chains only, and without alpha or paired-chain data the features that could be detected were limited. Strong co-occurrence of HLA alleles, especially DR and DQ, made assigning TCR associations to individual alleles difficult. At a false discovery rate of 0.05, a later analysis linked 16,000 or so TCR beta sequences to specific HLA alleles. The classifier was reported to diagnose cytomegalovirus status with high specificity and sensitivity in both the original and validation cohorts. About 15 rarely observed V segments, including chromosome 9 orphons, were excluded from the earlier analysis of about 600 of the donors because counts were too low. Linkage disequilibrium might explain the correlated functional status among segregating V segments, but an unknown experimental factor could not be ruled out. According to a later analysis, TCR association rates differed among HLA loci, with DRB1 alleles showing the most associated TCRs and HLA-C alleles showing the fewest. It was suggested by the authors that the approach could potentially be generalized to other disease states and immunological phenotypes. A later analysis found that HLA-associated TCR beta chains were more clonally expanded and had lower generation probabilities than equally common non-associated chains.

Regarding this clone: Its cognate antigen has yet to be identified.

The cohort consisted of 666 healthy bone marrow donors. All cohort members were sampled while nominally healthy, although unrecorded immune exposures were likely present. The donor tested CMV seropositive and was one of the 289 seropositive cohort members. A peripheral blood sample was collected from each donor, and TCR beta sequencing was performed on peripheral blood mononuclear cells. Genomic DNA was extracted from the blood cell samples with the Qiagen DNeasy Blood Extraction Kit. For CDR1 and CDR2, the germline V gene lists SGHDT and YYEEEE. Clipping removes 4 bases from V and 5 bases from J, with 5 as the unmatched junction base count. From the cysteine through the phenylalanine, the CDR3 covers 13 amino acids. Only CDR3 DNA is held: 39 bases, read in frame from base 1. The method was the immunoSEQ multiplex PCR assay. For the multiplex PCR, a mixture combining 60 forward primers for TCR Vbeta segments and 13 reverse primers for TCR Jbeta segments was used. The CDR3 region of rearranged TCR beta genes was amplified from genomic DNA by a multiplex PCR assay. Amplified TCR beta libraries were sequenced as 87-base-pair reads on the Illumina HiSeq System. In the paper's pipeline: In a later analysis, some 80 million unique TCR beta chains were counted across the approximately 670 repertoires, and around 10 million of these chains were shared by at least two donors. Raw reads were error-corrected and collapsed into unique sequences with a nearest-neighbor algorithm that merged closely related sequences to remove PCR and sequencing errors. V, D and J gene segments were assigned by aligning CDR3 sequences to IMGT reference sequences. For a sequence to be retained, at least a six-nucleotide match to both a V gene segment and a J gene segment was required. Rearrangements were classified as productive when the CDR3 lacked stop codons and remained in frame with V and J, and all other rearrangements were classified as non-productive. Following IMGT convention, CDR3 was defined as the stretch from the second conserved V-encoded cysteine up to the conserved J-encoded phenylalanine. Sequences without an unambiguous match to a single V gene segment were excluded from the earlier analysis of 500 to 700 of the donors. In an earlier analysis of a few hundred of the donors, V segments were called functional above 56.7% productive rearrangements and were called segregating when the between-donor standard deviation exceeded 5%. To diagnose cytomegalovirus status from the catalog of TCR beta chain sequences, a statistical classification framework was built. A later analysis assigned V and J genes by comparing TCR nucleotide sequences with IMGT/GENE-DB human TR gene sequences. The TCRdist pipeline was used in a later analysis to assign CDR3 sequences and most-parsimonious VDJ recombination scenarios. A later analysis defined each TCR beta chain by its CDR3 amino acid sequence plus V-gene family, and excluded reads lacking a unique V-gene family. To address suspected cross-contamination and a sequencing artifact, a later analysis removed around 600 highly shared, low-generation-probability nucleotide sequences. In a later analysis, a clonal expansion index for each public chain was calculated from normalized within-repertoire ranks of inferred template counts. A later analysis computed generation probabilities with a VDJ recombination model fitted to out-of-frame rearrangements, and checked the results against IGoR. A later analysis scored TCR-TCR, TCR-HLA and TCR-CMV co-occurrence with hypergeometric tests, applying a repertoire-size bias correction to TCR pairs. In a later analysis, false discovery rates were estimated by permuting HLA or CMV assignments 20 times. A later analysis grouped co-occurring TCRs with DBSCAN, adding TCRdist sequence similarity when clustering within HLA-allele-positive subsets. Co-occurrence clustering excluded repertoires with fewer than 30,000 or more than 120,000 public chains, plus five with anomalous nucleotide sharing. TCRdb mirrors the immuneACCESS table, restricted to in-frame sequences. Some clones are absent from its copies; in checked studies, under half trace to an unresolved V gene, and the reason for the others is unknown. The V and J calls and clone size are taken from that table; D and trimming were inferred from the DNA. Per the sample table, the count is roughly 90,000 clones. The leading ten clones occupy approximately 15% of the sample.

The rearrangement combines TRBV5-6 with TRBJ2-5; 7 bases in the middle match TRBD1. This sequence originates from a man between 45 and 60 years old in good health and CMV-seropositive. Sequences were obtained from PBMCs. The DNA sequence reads TGTGCCAGCAGCAGGGGGCGTCGGGAGACCCAGTACTTC. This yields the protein CASSRGRRETQYF.